One T cell receptor beta chain is described in this entry. Its antigen remains unknown. This sample was taken from a study of pediatric ulcerative colitis. Libraries were prepared by immunoSEQ multiplex PCR; TCRdb keeps only in-frame clonotypes and omits some of them. The sample includes tens of thousands of clones, roughly 72% of them seen just once. The rectum was sampled with one to two pinch biopsies at colonoscopy. Study-wide results and caveats: Ulcerative colitis patients shared more blood-rectal clones than controls.

The sample was gut tissue. The TCR comes from a boy younger than 18 with moderate ulcerative colitis.

The CDR3 is CATSMWGGTQYF. The CDR3 DNA reads TGTGCCACCAGCATGTGGGGGGGGACGCAGTATTTT. This chain links TRBV15 with TRBJ2-3; 7 bases fit TRBD2. The V segment lost 4 bases and the J segment 9 bases; nucleotides outside the gene matches: 4. The germline V gene has CDR1 LNHNV and CDR2 YYDKDF (reference sequence). The CDR3 length is 12 residues. Variable domain in full (rest from reference TRBV15 and TRBJ2-3): DAMVIQNPRYQVTQFGKPVTLSCSQTLNHNVMYWYQQKSSQAPKLLFHYYDKDFNNEADTPDNFQSRRPNTSFCFLDIRSPGLGDTAMYLCATSMWGGTQYFGPGTRLTVL.